This TCR beta chain was sequenced in a study of blood T cell repertoires in COVID-19. As for the study in general: Nucleic acid was either cDNA or gDNA, and it came from T cells, B-cell-depleted T cells, or PBMCs.

This CDR3 has 15 residues. CDR1 is MNHEY and CDR2 is SVGAGI in the germline V gene. Trimming took 6 bases from V and 8 from J, leaving 22 bases between them. In the original workflow: Estimates of nucleated cell counts were drawn from the amplification of reference gene primers. TCRdb keeps only in-frame clones here, not all; method: immunoSEQ multiplex PCR. The V and J calls and the clone size are those of that table, but D and trimming were determined from the DNA. There are about 220,000 clones in the sample; just over 85% occur only once, and 3% to 4.5% lies in the top ten. This TCR was recovered from a woman aged 40 to 50 with acute COVID-19. The sample consisted of PBMCs or T cells enriched from blood (not recorded which). The chain recombines TRBV6-5 with TRBJ1-2; TRBD1 might be the D (5 bases). The CDR3 region is CASRVTAGTGGGYTF. Written as DNA, the CDR3 is TGTGCCAGCAGAGTTACTGCCGGGACTGGGGGGGGCTACACCTTC.